This TCR beta chain was recovered during a study of T cell responses to AZD1222 COVID-19 vaccine. Study results and caveats: Spike-specific TCR breadth and depth went up after people got two AZD1222 doses. It should be noted that donors were predominantly white British and more often female, and clonal diversity was possibly underestimated.

Remarks on this clone: What it binds is not known.

The CDR3 spans 14 residues. V shed 4 bases and J 2 bases; nucleotides not matched to a gene: 4. CDR1 is LGHNA, CDR2 YSLEER, per germline. Generated by immunoSEQ multiplex PCR, the TCRdb table keeps only in-frame clones and is missing some. This sample yields 100,000 to 120,000 clones, of which around 83% are seen a single time; less than 3.5% belongs to the top ten. The sequence was collected from an adult in good health. V usage is TRBV4-3 and J usage is TRBJ2-7; 8 nucleotides match TRBD2. Sequenced here: peripheral blood, sampled on day 0 of AZD1222 vaccination. CDR3 protein: CASSPSGGPYEQYF. The CDR3 region has the DNA TGCGCCAGCAGCCCATCGGGAGGGCCCTACGAGCAGTACTTC.